The 15 T cell receptor beta chains below were found in one sample sequenced in a study of OX40 agonist ivuxolimab in advanced cancers. Profiling relied on immunoSEQ multiplex PCR, and the TCRdb table lists in-frame clones only, not all of them. This table has about 66,000 clones, 88% appearing once. Source: CD4+ or CD8+ T cells sorted from blood, taken in a trial of the OX40 agonist ivuxolimab. The source of these receptors is an adult with an advanced solid tumor such as melanoma, head and neck, liver or kidney cancer.

V usage is TRBV7-9 and J usage is TRBJ2-7; D perhaps matches TRBD2 (6 bases). This CDR3 is built from 14 residues. Between the trimmed V and J ends, which lost 4 bases and 2 bases, there was a span of 12 bases. The germline CDR1 and CDR2 sequences are SEHNR and FQNEAQ (reference sequence). CDR3 sequence reads: CASSSVAGTYEQYF. The DNA for the CDR3 is TGTGCCAGCAGCTCAGTGGCGGGGACCTACGAGCAGTACTTC. Together with reference TRBV7-9 and TRBJ2-7, the CDR3 gives the full variable domain: DTGVSQNPRHKITKRGQNVTFRCDPISEHNRLYWYRQTLGQGPEFLTYFQNEAQLEKSRLLSDRFSAERPKGSFSTLEIQRTEQGDSAMYLCASSSVAGTYEQYFGPGTRLTVT.

The chain recombines TRBV30 with TRBJ2-3; no clear D gene. Looked up from germline, CDR1 is GTSNPN and CDR2 is SVGIG (reference sequence). V shed 5 bases and J shed 5 bases, with 11 bases lying between them. CDR3 size: 12 residues. CDR3 sequence reads: CAWGRSRDTQYF. The CDR3 DNA reads TGTGCCTGGGGTCGCTCCAGAGATACGCAGTATTTT.

The V call is TRBV7-9, the J call TRBJ2-4, with 8 bases lining up with TRBD1. Germline CDR1 is SEHNR and CDR2 is FQNEAQ (reference sequence). The V segment lost 1 base and the J segment 5 bases; nucleotides outside the gene matches: 10. The CDR3 consists of 17 residues. CDR3 nucleotide sequence: TGTGCCAGCAGCTTAGGGTTCAGGGGGCGAGGGGAAAACATTCAGTACTTC. Protein: CASSLGFRGRGENIQYF.

The rearrangement links TRBV10-3 to TRBJ2-7, with D possibly being TRBD1 or TRBD2 (5 bases each). The V and J ends lost 2 bases and 3 bases respectively, with 8 bases between them. This CDR3 is 13 amino acids long. Germline CDR1 and CDR2: ENHRY and SYGVKD. CDR3 bases: TGTGCCATCAGTGAGGGGGACCGCTACGAGCAGTACTTC. It codes for CAISEGDRYEQYF.

The chain combines TRBV6-1 with TRBJ2-1; 16 bases align to TRBD2. V was pared by 6 bases and J by 9 bases, with 5 bases of the junction left unmatched. In germline, CDR1 is MNHNS, CDR2 SASEGT. This CDR3 has 15 residues. The CDR3 sequence: CASRVGTSGRAEQFF. The DNA of the CDR3 is TGTGCCAGCAGGGTTGGGACTAGCGGGAGGGCTGAGCAGTTCTTC.

J is TRBJ2-3 and V is TRBV30; D gene uncertain. This CDR3 spans 12 amino acids. The germline gives CDR1 GTSNPN, CDR2 SVGIG (reference sequence). The V end was cut by 7 bases, the J end by 6 bases, with 14 bases between. The CDR3 is CASNWLWDTQYF. The CDR3 nucleotides are TGTGCCTCCAATTGGCTCTGGGATACGCAGTATTTT.

The chain links TRBV21-1 to TRBJ2-7; TRBD1 is the table's D call, not checked against the DNA. TRBV21-1 is listed as a pseudogene. CDR3 length: 15 amino acids. The CDR3 DNA follows: TGTGCCAGCAGCAAACCTTACATGGCTTCCTACGAGCAGTACTTC. This gives the protein CASSKPYMASYEQYF.

V and J are TRBV28 and TRBJ2-7; TRBD1 is a possible D gene (6 bases). Germline lookup yields CDR1 MDHEN and CDR2 SYDVKM. The V end was cut by 0 bases, the J end by 6 bases, with 18 bases between. The CDR3 totals 16 residues. CDR3 residues: CASSLWGAQRRREQYF. Written as DNA, the CDR3 is TGTGCCAGCAGTTTATGGGGGGCACAACGAAGGCGCGAGCAGTACTTC. Looking up the rest from reference TRBV28 and TRBJ2-7 gives the full variable domain: DVKVTQSSRYLVKRTGEKVFLECVQDMDHENMFWYRQDPGLGLRLIYFSYDVKMKEKGDIPEGYSVSREKKERFSLILESASTNQTSMYLCASSLWGAQRRREQYFGPGTRLTVT.

There are a few counts of this clone. The gene calls are TRBV30 and TRBJ1-1; D perhaps matches TRBD1 (5 bases). Trimming pared 0 bases from V and 1 base from J, leaving 9 bases between. This CDR3 has 14 residues. Germline-derived CDR1 and CDR2 are GTSNPN and SVGIG (reference sequence). In DNA, the CDR3 is TGTGCCTGGAGTGTAAGGGGTCGGAACACTGAAGCTTTCTTT. The encoded protein is CAWSVRGRNTEAFF.

This rearrangement joins TRBV5-1 to TRBJ1-6, with D perhaps matching TRBD1 (5 bases). The CDR3 spans 16 residues. Germline CDR1 SGHRS, CDR2 YFSETQ. V lost 4 bases, J lost 0 bases, and 11 bases lay in between. The CDR3 sequence is CASSPTVSSYNSPLHF. The CDR3 nucleotides are TGCGCCAGCAGCCCGACAGTTAGCTCCTATAATTCACCCCTCCACTTT.

The chain has TRBV10-2 and TRBJ2-7, with TRBD2 matching 8 bases. The length of the CDR3 is 15 residues. V lost 3 bases to trimming and J lost 4 bases; unmatched junction nucleotides: 8. Germline V gene data show CDR1 as WSHSY and CDR2 as SAAADI. The CDR3 loop is CASSEAGRAAYEQYF. DNA for the CDR3: TGCGCCAGCAGTGAAGCCGGGAGGGCCGCGTACGAGCAGTACTTC.

V is TRBV5-1 and J is TRBJ2-7, with 11 positions matching TRBD1. The CDR3 loop spans 15 amino acids. Germline values: CDR1 SGHRS, CDR2 YFSETQ. J was trimmed by 5 bases and V by 0 bases; bases with no gene match: 4. CDR3 sequence (DNA): TGCGCCAGCAGCTTGGAGGACAGGGGGCCGGACGAGCAGTACTTC. Translated: CASSLEDRGPDEQYF.

V and J are TRBV18 and TRBJ2-2; D perhaps matches TRBD1 (5 bases). V was clipped by 3 bases and J by 1 base, with 9 bases between them. Per germline, CDR1 KGHSH and CDR2 LQKENI. The CDR3 totals 15 residues. The CDR3 protein is CASSPQTGNTGELFF. CDR3 in DNA: TGTGCCAGCTCACCCCAAACAGGGAACACCGGGGAGCTGTTTTTT.

This chain connects TRBV7-9 to TRBJ2-1, with D possibly being TRBD1 (6 bases). The V and J ends lost 7 bases and 4 bases respectively, with 8 bases between them. Germline V gene lookup returns CDR1 SEHNR and CDR2 FQNEAQ (reference sequence). This CDR3 region has 12 residues. Here the CDR3 reads CASTQGYNEQFF. CDR3 DNA: TGTGCCAGCACACAGGGTTACAATGAGCAGTTCTTC.

The V call is TRBV6-4, the J call TRBJ2-3; D remains unclear. CDR3 length: 14 residues. Trimming stripped 5 bases from V and 2 bases from J, with 11 bases between. Germline V gene lookup returns CDR1 MRHNA and CDR2 SNTAGT. CDR3 nucleotides: TGTGCCAGCAGTCCCAGTGGGGTCACAGATACGCAGTATTTT. It translates to CASSPSGVTDTQYF.